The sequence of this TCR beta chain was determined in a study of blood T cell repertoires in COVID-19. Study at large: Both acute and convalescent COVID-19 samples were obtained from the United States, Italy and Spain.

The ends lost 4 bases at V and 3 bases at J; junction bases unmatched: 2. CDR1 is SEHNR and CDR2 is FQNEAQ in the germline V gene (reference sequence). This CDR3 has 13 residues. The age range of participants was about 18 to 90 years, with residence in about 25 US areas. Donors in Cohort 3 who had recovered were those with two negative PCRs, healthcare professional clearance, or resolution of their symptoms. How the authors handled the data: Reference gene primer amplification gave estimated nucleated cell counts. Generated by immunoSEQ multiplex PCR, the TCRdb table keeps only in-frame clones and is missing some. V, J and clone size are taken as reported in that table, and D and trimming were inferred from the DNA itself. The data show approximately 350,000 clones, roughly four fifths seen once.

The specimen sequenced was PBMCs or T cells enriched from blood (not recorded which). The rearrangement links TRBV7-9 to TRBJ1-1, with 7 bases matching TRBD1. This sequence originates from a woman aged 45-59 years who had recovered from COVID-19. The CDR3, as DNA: TGTGCCAGCAGCTCGGGACAGTACACTGAAGCTTTCTTT. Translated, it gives CASSSGQYTEAFF.